Listed below are T cell receptor beta chains from one sample, sequenced in a study of sequential checkpoint blockade in melanoma. The data were produced by immunoSEQ multiplex PCR, yet TCRdb's version contains in-frame clones alone and is incomplete. The table lists 13,000 or so clones, roughly a fifth of them singletons, with almost 6.5% in the top ten. Sequences were derived from tumor tissue (inferred from file names), sampled from a patient given nivolumab and ipilimumab in sequence. All receptors come from a human donor with melanoma. The CDR3 runs from the conserved cysteine through the conserved F or W. The D gene is left open where the match is weak. Not every row has a clone size; where given, it reads once, few, many or a size class.

cdr3_aa: CASSPSDSTEAFF
cdr3_nt: TGTGCCAGCAGTCCCTCGGACAGCACTGAAGCTTTCTTT
j_call: TRBJ1-1
clone_size: NA
d_call: NA
v_call: TRBV6-8

cdr3_aa: CASSGGIGGYTF
cdr3_nt: TGTGCCAGCAGTGGGGGGATCGGCGGCTACACCTTC
j_call: TRBJ1-2
clone_size: NA
d_call: NA
v_call: TRBV6-8

cdr3_aa: CASSPGQTQETQYF
cdr3_nt: TGCGCCAGCAGCCCGGGACAGACCCAAGAGACCCAGTACTTC
j_call: TRBJ2-5
clone_size: many
d_call: TRBD1
v_call: TRBV4-1

cdr3_aa: CAISEMGGEQYF
cdr3_nt: TGTGCCATCAGTGAGATGGGGGGGGAGCAGTACTTC
j_call: TRBJ2-7
clone_size: few
d_call: TRBD2
v_call: TRBV10-3

cdr3_aa: CASTTRLAEQYF
cdr3_nt: TGTGCCAGCACAACTCGACTGGCTGAGCAGTACTTC
j_call: TRBJ2-7
clone_size: few
d_call: NA
v_call: TRBV6-8

cdr3_aa: CASSFGTDFQQPQHF
cdr3_nt: TGTGCCAGCAGTTTTGGGACAGATTTTCAGCAGCCCCAGCATTTT
j_call: TRBJ1-5
clone_size: NA
d_call: TRBD1
v_call: TRBV28

cdr3_aa: CASSSLKGGNQPQHF
cdr3_nt: TGTGCCAGTAGCTCTCTTAAAGGGGGCAATCAGCCCCAGCATTTT
j_call: TRBJ1-5
clone_size: few
d_call: NA
v_call: TRBV19

cdr3_aa: CASNRDRANTEAFF
cdr3_nt: TGTGCCAGTAATCGGGACAGGGCGAACACTGAAGCTTTCTTT
j_call: TRBJ1-1
clone_size: NA
d_call: TRBD1
v_call: TRBV19

cdr3_aa: CASSLVGTNYEQYF
cdr3_nt: TGTGCCAGCAGCTTAGTAGGCACCAACTACGAGCAGTACTTC
j_call: TRBJ2-7
clone_size: many
d_call: NA
v_call: TRBV11-3

cdr3_aa: CASSQGRSGMNTEAFF
cdr3_nt: TGCGCCAGCAGTCAGGGACGTAGTGGAATGAACACTGAAGCTTTCTTT
j_call: TRBJ1-1
clone_size: NA
d_call: NA
v_call: TRBV23-1

cdr3_aa: CAQQALAGSFSGELFF
cdr3_nt: TGTGCTCAACAGGCCTTAGCGGGATCCTTTTCCGGGGAGCTGTTTTTT
j_call: TRBJ2-2
clone_size: NA
d_call: TRBD2
v_call: TRBV30

cdr3_aa: CASSLSGTQSGDTQYF
cdr3_nt: TGTGCCAGCAGCTTATCCGGGACTCAGAGCGGGGATACGCAGTATTTT
j_call: TRBJ2-3
clone_size: few
d_call: NA
v_call: TRBV7-1

cdr3_aa: CASSVGGQGSSGANVLTF
cdr3_nt: TGTGCCAGCAGCGTAGGGGGACAGGGGAGCTCTGGGGCCAACGTCCTGACTTTC
j_call: TRBJ2-6
clone_size: NA
d_call: TRBD1
v_call: TRBV9

cdr3_aa: CASLGGRSDQHF
cdr3_nt: TGTGCCTCCCTGGGGGGGCGGTCCGACCAGCATTTT
j_call: TRBJ1-5
clone_size: few
d_call: NA
v_call: TRBV28

cdr3_aa: CAISEYLTGGDTEAFF
cdr3_nt: TGTGCCATCAGTGAGTATTTGACAGGGGGGGACACTGAAGCTTTCTTT
j_call: TRBJ1-1
clone_size: few
d_call: TRBD1
v_call: TRBV10-3

cdr3_aa: CASSLERGTDTQYF
cdr3_nt: TGCGCCAGCAGCCTCGAGAGGGGAACAGATACGCAGTATTTT
j_call: TRBJ2-3
clone_size: few
d_call: NA
v_call: TRBV4-1